Each of the 11 T cell receptor beta chains below was sequenced from the same sample in a study of T cell repertoires in cytomegalovirus infection. Their antigens are not known. TCRdb itself ran the reads through MiXCR, one entry per CDR3 protein. Altogether 550,000 to 700,000 distinct CDR3 sequences are present, around two fifths being singletons, with the ten largest covering 48%. The starting material was cultured PBMCs, obtained from culture after CMV antigen stimulation. The receptors originated from a human donor in good health (CMV status not recorded). Some clones in this sample may be carry-over from other donors' samples.

This clonotype came up once. This chain connects TRBV6-8 to TRBJ1-2, with 9 bases identical to TRBD1. CDR1 is MNHGY, CDR2 SAAAGT, per germline. J lost 13 bases, V lost 2 bases, and 8 bases had no gene match. This CDR3 comprises 13 residues. The CDR3 sequence is CASSYGTGFVSTF. CDR3 DNA sequence: TGTGCCAGCAGTTACGGGACAGGGTTTGTCTCCACCTTC.

The chain links TRBV4-1 to TRBJ1-6; 7 bases line up with TRBD1. With 2 bases clipped from V and 11 bases from J, the junction kept 9 bases outside the gene matches. Germline V gives CDR1 MGHRA, CDR2 YSYEKL. This CDR3 has 15 residues. In nucleotides, the CDR3 is TGCGCCAGCAGCCAAATTAGGGGGCAGGTGACACCCCTCCACTTT. This sequence encodes CASSQIRGQVTPLHF.

The chain recombines TRBV7-8 with TRBJ1-4, with TRBD1 identical over 8 bases. V lost 6 bases, J lost 5 bases, and 8 bases stayed unmatched. CDR1 and CDR2 (germline): SGHVS, FQNEAQ. There are 15 residues in the CDR3. For the CDR3, the DNA is TGTGCCAGCAGTCAGGGCCGACAGGGGAATGAAAAACTGTTTTTT. It codes for CASSQGRQGNEKLFF.

The chain joins TRBV6-2 or TRBV6-3 to TRBJ2-3; 11 bases agree with TRBD2. Germline trimming cut 5 bases from V and 0 bases from J; bases unmatched to any gene: 4. Germline values: CDR1 MNHEY, CDR2 SVGEGT. The CDR3 consists of 16 residues. This CDR3 reads CASSEVAGGSTDTQYF. In DNA, the CDR3 is TGTGCCAGCAGTGAAGTAGCGGGGGGGAGCACAGATACGCAGTATTTT.

J is TRBJ2-5 and V is TRBV7-9, with D hard to call. The CDR3 extends over 17 amino acids. V lost 5 bases, J lost 2 bases, and 21 bases lay in between. CDR1 is SEHNR and CDR2 is FQNEAQ in the germline V gene (reference sequence). This CDR3 is CASSPWPFSGSQETQYF. CDR3 nucleotides: TGTGCCAGCAGCCCCTGGCCGTTCTCGGGCTCACAAGAGACCCAGTACTTC. The whole variable domain, filled in from reference TRBV7-9 and TRBJ2-5, reads DTGVSQNPRHKITKRGQNVTFRCDPISEHNRLYWYRQTLGQGPEFLTYFQNEAQLEKSRLLSDRFSAERPKGSFSTLEIQRTEQGDSAMYLCASSPWPFSGSQETQYFGPGTRLLVL.

V usage is TRBV6-2 or TRBV6-3 and J usage is TRBJ1-5; maybe TRBD1 (5 bases). Between the trimmed V and J ends, which lost 4 bases and 3 bases, there was a span of 10 bases. The CDR3 has 14 amino acids. From germline, CDR1 is MNHEY and CDR2 SVGEGT. The CDR3 DNA follows: TGTGCCAGCAGTTCGACAGAACTCAATCAGCCCCAGCATTTT. It is translated as CASSSTELNQPQHF.

The genes are TRBV10-3 and TRBJ2-1, with TRBD2 matching over 13 bases. V dropped 6 bases and J dropped 3; count of bases not matched to a gene: 11. The CDR3 consists of 18 residues. From germline, CDR1 is ENHRY and CDR2 SYGVKD. The CDR3 sequence is CAISDGLAGAPDYNEQFF. CDR3 sequence (DNA): TGTGCCATCAGCGACGGACTAGCGGGAGCGCCAGACTACAATGAGCAGTTCTTC.

This clonotype was seen more than once but under ten times. The chain carries TRBV7-2 and TRBJ2-1; D unresolved. The CDR3 spans 15 residues. Germline V CDR1 and CDR2: SGHTA, FQGNSA. V was shortened by 2 bases and J by 1 base, with 9 bases between the two germline ends. The CDR3 nucleotides are TGTGCCAGCAGCTTATATGTGGGTTCCTACAATGAGCAGTTCTTC. Protein product: CASSLYVGSYNEQFF.

This clonotype was detected a few times. The chain has TRBV7-6 and TRBJ2-5; D uncertain. The CDR3 extends over 14 amino acids. Per germline, CDR1 SGHVS and CDR2 FNYEAQ. V was clipped by 4 bases and J by 1 base, with 10 bases between them. The CDR3 loop is CASSSRATQETQYF. CDR3 DNA sequence: TGTGCCAGCAGCTCCCGGGCCACCCAAGAGACCCAGTACTTC.

This clonotype was observed at least ten times. The chain recombines TRBV7-2 with TRBJ2-7, with D uncertain. Trimming stripped 3 bases from V and 7 bases from J, with 13 bases between. CDR1 SGHTA and CDR2 FQGNSA come from the germline V gene. CDR3 length equals 13 residues. CDR3: CASSFWQTSEQYF. CDR3 in DNA: TGTGCCAGCAGCTTTTGGCAGACGTCGGAGCAGTACTTC.

This chain joins TRBV5-6 and TRBJ2-7; D possibly matches TRBD1 or TRBD2 (5 bases each). Germline V CDR1 and CDR2: SGHDT, YYEEEE. The V and J ends lost 3 bases and 5 bases respectively, with 15 bases between them. The CDR3 extends over 14 amino acids. CDR3 in amino acids: CASSSLRGANEQYF. CDR3 bases: TGTGCCAGCAGCTCTCTTCGGGGCGCGAACGAGCAGTACTTC.